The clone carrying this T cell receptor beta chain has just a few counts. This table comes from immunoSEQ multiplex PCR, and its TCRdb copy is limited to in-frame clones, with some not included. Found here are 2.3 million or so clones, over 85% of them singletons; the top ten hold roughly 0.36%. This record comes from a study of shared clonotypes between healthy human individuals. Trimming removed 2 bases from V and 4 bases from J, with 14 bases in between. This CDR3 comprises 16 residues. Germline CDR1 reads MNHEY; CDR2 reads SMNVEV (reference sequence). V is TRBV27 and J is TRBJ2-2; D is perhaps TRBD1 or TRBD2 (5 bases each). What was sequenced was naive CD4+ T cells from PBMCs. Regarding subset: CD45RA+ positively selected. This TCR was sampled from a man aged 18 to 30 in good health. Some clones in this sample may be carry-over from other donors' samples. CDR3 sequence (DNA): TGTGCCAGCAGTTTAAGTCGGGGCACCTTCACCGGGGAGCTGTTTTTT. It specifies CASSLSRGTFTGELFF.